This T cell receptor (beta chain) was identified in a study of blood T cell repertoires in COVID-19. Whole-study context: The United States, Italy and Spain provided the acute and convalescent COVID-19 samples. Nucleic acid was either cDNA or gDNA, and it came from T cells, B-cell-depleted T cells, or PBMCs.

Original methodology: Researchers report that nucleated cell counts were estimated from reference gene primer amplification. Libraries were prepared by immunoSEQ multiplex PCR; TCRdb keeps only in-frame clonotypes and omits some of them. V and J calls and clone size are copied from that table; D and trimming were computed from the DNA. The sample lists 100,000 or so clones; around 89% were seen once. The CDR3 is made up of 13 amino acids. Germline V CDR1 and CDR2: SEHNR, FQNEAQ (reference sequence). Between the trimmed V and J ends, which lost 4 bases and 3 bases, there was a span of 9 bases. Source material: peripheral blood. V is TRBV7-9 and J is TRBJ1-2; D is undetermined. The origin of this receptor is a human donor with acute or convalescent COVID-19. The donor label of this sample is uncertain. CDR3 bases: TGTGCCAGCAGCTCGACTTTGGACTATGGCTACACCTTC. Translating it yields CASSSTLDYGYTF.